The entry that follows covers one TCR beta chain sequence. The antigen remains undetermined. The sample is drawn from a study of radiotherapy plus CTLA-4 blockade in lung cancer. Study-wide context: Of all patients, approximately 19% responded objectively and 25% to 40% showed disease control.

It was focal radiation plus CTLA-4 blockade with ipilimumab that patients with chemo-refractory metastatic non-small-cell lung cancer received. Whole-study results and caveats: According to reports, early shifts in blood T cell clones, alongside interferon-beta, forecast response most accurately. In blood, after radiotherapy plus ipilimumab, tumor-derived TCR clones expanded.

V trimming: 8 bases; J trimming: 2 bases; junction bases outside the gene matches: 8. The germline gives CDR1 KGHSH, CDR2 LQKENI. The CDR3 sequence is 14 residues long. Clones were read by immunoSEQ multiplex PCR, and TCRdb kept only the in-frame ones, dropping some. The sample holds 45,000 or so clones, roughly 76% seen once. The chain carries TRBV18 and TRBJ2-7; 8 nucleotides agree with TRBD1. This specimen consisted of peripheral blood, obtained from a patient treated with radiotherapy plus ipilimumab. The TCR comes from a human donor with non-small cell lung cancer who had a complete response to radiotherapy plus ipilimumab. Written as DNA, the CDR3 is TGTGCCAGCCGAGGACAGGGAAAGACCTACGAGCAGTACTTC. This sequence encodes CASRGQGKTYEQYF. Variable domain in full (rest from reference TRBV18 and TRBJ2-7): NAGVMQNPRHLVRRRGQEARLRCSPMKGHSHVYWYRQLPEEGLKFMVYLQKENIIDESGMPKERFSAEFPKEGPSILRIQQVVRGDSAAYFCASRGQGKTYEQYFGPGTRLTVT.